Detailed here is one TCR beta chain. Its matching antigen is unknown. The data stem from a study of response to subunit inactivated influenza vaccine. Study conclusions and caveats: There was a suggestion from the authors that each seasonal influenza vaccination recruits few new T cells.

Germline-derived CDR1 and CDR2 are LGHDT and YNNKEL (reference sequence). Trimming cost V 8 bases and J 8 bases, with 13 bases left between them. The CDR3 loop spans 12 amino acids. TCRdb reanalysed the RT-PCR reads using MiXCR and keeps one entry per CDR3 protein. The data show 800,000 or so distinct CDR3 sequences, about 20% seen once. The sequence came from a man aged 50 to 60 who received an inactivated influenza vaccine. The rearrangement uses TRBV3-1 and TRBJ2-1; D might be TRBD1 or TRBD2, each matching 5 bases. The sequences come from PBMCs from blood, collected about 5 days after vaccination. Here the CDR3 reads CASEGNTHEQFF. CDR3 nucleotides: TGTGCCAGCGAGGGGAACACCCATGAGCAGTTCTTC.